A single sample is the source of the 12 T cell receptor beta chains below, sequenced in a study of regulatory T cells in long-lasting Graves disease. CDR3 regions were amplified by Arm-PCR using iRepertoire HTBI primers to build TCR beta libraries. TCRdb called the multiplex PCR reads again in MiXCR, with one record for every CDR3 protein. This table has over 350,000 distinct CDR3 sequences, 20% appearing once. Indicated time point: persistent/refractory GD, antithyroid drugs over 5 years with positive TRAb. Construction of the TCR library relied on RNA isolated from PBMCs. This specimen consisted of peripheral blood mononuclear cells (PBMCs), obtained when the disease was refractory, from a patient treated with antithyroid drugs. Receptors originate from a female donor with Graves disease.

This sequence joins TRBV5-5 and TRBJ1-1, with 9 bases matching TRBD1. CDR3 size: 13 residues. CDR1 and CDR2 from the germline V gene are SGHKS and YYEKEE (reference sequence). V shed 1 base and J 12 bases; nucleotides not matched to a gene: 7. The CDR3 region has the DNA TGTGCCAGCAGCTTGACATGGGACAGGGCGACTTTCTTT. This gives the protein CASSLTWDRATFF. The entire variable domain, with the rest obtained from reference TRBV5-5 and TRBJ1-1, is as follows: DAGVTQSPTHLIKTRGQQVTLRCSPISGHKSVSWYQQVLGQGPQFIFQYYEKEERGRGNFPDRFSARQFPNYSSELNVNALLLGDSALYLCASSLTWDRATFFGQGTRLTVV.

This clonotype was seen ten or more times. The chain is built from TRBV7-2 and TRBJ1-4, with D uncertain. CDR1 and CDR2 (germline): SGHTA, FQGNSA. CDR3 length: 15 amino acids. The V end was cut by 2 bases, the J end by 0 bases, with 7 bases between. The CDR3 here is CASSLLGSTNEKLFF. Here the CDR3 DNA reads TGTGCCAGCAGCTTACTGGGGTCAACTAATGAAAAACTGTTTTTT.

This clonotype was seen ten or more times. CDR3 in DNA: TGTGCCAGCAGCGGAGGGAACACTGAAGCTTTCTTT. Translated: CASSGGNTEAFF. The chain couples TRBV9 to TRBJ1-1; no definite D call. The length of the CDR3 is 12 residues. Germline loops: CDR1 SGDLS, CDR2 YYNGEE. The ends were cut back, 3 bases at V and 1 base at J, with 4 bases in the middle.

This clonotype has a count of ten or more. An end of the junction differs from the germline gene, which may be a read error. V gene TRBV2 combines with J gene TRBJ2-7; 7 bases agree with TRBD1. The CDR3 runs to 13 residues. Per germline, CDR1 SNHLY and CDR2 FYNNEI. The CDR3 sequence is CATSDRETYEQYF. The CDR3 DNA reads TGTGCCACCAGTGACAGGGAGACCTACGAGCAGTACTTC.

This clonotype was seen a few times. V gene TRBV6-2 or TRBV6-3 combines with J gene TRBJ2-4, with D perhaps matching TRBD2 (5 bases). This CDR3 contains 15 residues. Germline V CDR1 and CDR2: MNHEY, SVGEGT. The V gene lost 6 bases and the J gene lost 9 bases, with 21 bases spanning the gap. CDR3 in DNA: TGTGCCAGCAGAGCGATGAGCGGCCCCTCCGGCATTCAGTACTTC. It encodes CASRAMSGPSGIQYF.

This clonotype was seen more than once but under ten times. The rearrangement joins TRBV5-1 to TRBJ1-1, with D unresolved. Trimming cost V 0 bases and J 0 bases, with 9 bases left between them. Germline CDR1 and CDR2: SGHRS and YFSETQ. The CDR3 totals 15 residues. This CDR3 reads CASSLEPGMNTEAFF. In DNA form, the CDR3 reads TGCGCCAGCAGCTTGGAACCAGGAATGAACACTGAAGCTTTCTTT.

This clonotype was recorded many times. V is TRBV12-3 or TRBV12-4 and J is TRBJ1-5; TRBD1 might be the D (5 bases). The CDR3 length is 15 residues. Trimming took off 6 bases at V and 9 bases at J, with 21 bases between the two ends. This CDR3 is CASSLGQGIIGPQHF. The DNA for the CDR3 is TGTGCCAGCAGCCTGGGTCAGGGAATAATCGGGCCCCAGCATTTT.

This clonotype came up many times. This chain links TRBV11-2 with TRBJ2-2; D gene unclear. The germline V and J ends were trimmed by 5 bases and 4 bases, with 11 bases remaining between them. The CDR3 has 14 residues. From germline, CDR1 is SGHAT and CDR2 FQNNGV. The CDR3 loop is CASSIKMGTGELFF. The CDR3 nucleotides are TGTGCCAGCAGCATCAAAATGGGCACCGGGGAGCTGTTTTTT.

The V call is TRBV11-2, the J call TRBJ2-3; D is possibly TRBD1 or TRBD2 (5 bases each). CDR3 length: 15 amino acids. The V end was cut by 5 bases, the J end by 0 bases, with 12 bases between. From germline, CDR1 is SGHAT and CDR2 FQNNGV. CDR3 amino acids: CASSPGTFSTDTQYF. In DNA form, the CDR3 reads TGTGCCAGCAGCCCCGGGACCTTTAGCACAGATACGCAGTATTTT. The full variable domain, rest sourced from reference TRBV11-2 and TRBJ2-3, is EAGVAQSPRYKIIEKRQSVAFWCNPISGHATLYWYQQILGQGPKLLIQFQNNGVVDDSQLPKDRFSAERLKGVDSTLKIQPAKLEDSAVYLCASSPGTFSTDTQYFGPGTRLTVL.

The sample holds a few counts of this clonotype. The genes are TRBV6-1 and TRBJ2-1; no firm D call. Germline values: CDR1 MNHNS, CDR2 SASEGT. Trimming shortened V by 3 bases and J by 12 bases, and 15 bases separated the two germline ends. This CDR3 has 13 residues. CDR3 sequence (DNA): TGTGCCAGCAGTGACTACACCGACGGTGGGCAGTTCTTC. Protein: CASSDYTDGGQFF.

Only a few counts were recorded for this clonotype. CDR3 protein: CASSIDPGQTIQPQHF. CDR3 DNA sequence: TGTGCCAGTAGTATAGATCCGGGACAGACAATACAGCCCCAGCATTTT. The genes are TRBV19 and TRBJ1-5; 7 bases map to TRBD1. The length of the CDR3 is 16 residues. Germline CDR1 LNHDA, CDR2 SQIVND (reference sequence). The trim removed 0 bases at V and 7 bases at J, leaving 9 bases unmatched.

This clonotype occurred many times. This chain uses TRBV18 with TRBJ2-5; no definite D call. The CDR3 spans 14 residues. Per germline, CDR1 KGHSH and CDR2 LQKENI. V was cut by 4 bases and J by 2 bases, with 11 bases left in between. CDR3 in DNA: TGTGCCAGCTCACGAACGTGGGGACAAGAGACCCAGTACTTC. It encodes CASSRTWGQETQYF.